This T cell receptor (beta chain) was obtained from a study of T cells in Graves' hyperthyroidism and ophthalmopathy. Study summary: Pretreatment peripheral blood was obtained at initial diagnosis. Points from the study as a whole: In blood, most of the thyroid clonotypes expanded above 0.001 were also present. A model built on 13 V-J features separated ophthalmopathy from stable hyperthyroidism.

Amplification yielded TCR beta CDR3 regions, with RNA transcripts as the source. The primer set for the first-round RT-PCR of the TCR CDR3 was HTBI. MiXCR was run by TCRdb on the multiplex PCR reads, yielding one entry per CDR3 protein. The data contain 400,000 to 550,000 distinct CDR3 sequences, 13% to 15% of them singletons. Only a few counts were recorded for this clonotype. What it binds is not known. Patients aged 18 to 65 had newly diagnosed hyperthyroidism of under 2 months' duration. This receptor was obtained from a woman younger than 30 with Graves' hyperthyroidism. The source material was blood.

The CDR3 region has the DNA TGTGCCAGCAGTACGGGGTCCCACTCTGGGGCCAACGTCCTGACTTTC. Translation gives CASSTGSHSGANVLTF. V usage is TRBV7-3 and J usage is TRBJ2-6; a weak D match, TRBD2 (5 bases). Germline CDR1 reads SGHTA; CDR2 reads FQGTGA. V shed 6 bases and J shed 0 bases, with 12 bases lying between them. CDR3 length: 16 amino acids.